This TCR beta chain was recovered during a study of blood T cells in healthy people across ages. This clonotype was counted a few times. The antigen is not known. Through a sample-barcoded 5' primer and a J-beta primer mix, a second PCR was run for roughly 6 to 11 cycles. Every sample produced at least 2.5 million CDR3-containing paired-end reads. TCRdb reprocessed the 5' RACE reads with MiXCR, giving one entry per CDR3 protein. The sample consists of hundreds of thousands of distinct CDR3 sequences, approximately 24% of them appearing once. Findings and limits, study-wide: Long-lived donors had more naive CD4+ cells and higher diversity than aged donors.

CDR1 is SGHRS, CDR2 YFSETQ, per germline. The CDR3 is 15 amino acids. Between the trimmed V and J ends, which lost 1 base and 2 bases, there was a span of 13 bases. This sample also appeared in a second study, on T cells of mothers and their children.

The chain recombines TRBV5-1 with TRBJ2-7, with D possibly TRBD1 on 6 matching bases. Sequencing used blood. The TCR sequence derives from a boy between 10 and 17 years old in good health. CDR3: CASSLLGPGAYEQYF. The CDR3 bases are TGCGCCAGCAGCTTGTTGGGGCCAGGGGCCTACGAGCAGTACTTC.